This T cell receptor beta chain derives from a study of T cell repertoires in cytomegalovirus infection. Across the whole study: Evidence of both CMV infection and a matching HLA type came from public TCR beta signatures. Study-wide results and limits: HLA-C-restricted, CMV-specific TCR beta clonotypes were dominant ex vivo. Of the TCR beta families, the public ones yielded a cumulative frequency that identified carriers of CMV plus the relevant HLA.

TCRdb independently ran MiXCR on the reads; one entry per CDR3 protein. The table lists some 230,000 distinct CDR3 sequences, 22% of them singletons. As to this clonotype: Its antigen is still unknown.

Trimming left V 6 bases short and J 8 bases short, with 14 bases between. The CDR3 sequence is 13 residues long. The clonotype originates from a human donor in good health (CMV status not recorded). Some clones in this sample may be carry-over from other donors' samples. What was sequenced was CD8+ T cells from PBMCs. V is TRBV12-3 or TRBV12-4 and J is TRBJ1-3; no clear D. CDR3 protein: CASRLVPEDTIYF. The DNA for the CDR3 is TGTGCCAGCAGGTTGGTCCCAGAGGACACCATATATTTT.